Shown below are 29 T cell receptor beta chains from a single sample sequenced in a study of blood T cell repertoires in COVID-19. Sequencing used immunoSEQ multiplex PCR; TCRdb keeps in-frame clones, though not all of them. The data contain 340,000 or so clones, 87% of them seen just once; the ten biggest clones take up 1%. Sequencing was done on a sample of peripheral blood. The receptors shown here come from a man aged 45-65 years with active or convalescent COVID-19.

The rearrangement links TRBV2 to TRBJ1-3; D is unclear. The length of the CDR3 is 14 residues. In germline, CDR1 is SNHLY, CDR2 FYNNEI. V was cut by 7 bases and J by 1 base, with 11 bases left in between. The CDR3 DNA reads TGTGCCAGCACCGCCACGAGGTCTGGAAACACCATATATTTT. Translating it yields CASTATRSGNTIYF.

This rearrangement joins TRBV5-1 to TRBJ1-3; 8 nucleotides match TRBD1. Germline CDR1 reads SGHRS; CDR2 reads YFSETQ. The V segment lost 3 bases and the J segment 2 bases; nucleotides outside the gene matches: 7. This CDR3 spans 16 amino acids. CDR3 sequence reads: CASSSQGAYAGNTIYF. For the CDR3, the DNA is TGCGCCAGCAGCTCCCAGGGGGCGTATGCTGGAAACACCATATATTTT.

The chain employs TRBV2 and TRBJ1-2; TRBD1 is a possible D gene (5 bases). Germline-derived CDR1 and CDR2 are SNHLY and FYNNEI. This CDR3 comprises 12 residues. V was pared by 5 bases and J by 8 bases, with 12 bases between. The CDR3 spells CASSRQGEGYTF. The CDR3 DNA sequence: TGTGCCAGCAGTAGGCAGGGCGAAGGCTACACCTTC.

The CDR3 sequence is CASSVTGTGASPGANVLTF. The CDR3 DNA sequence: TGTGCCAGCAGCGTTACCGGGACAGGGGCGTCGCCTGGGGCCAACGTCCTGACTTTC. The chain joins TRBV9 to TRBJ2-6; 10 nucleotides line up with TRBD1. Germline V gives CDR1 SGDLS, CDR2 YYNGEE. The CDR3 runs 19 residues. Trimming at V came to 2 bases and at J to 2 bases, leaving 10 bases not matched to a gene.

The CDR3 is CASSRPTGVGANVLTF. CDR3 nucleotides: TGTGCCAGCTCACGACCCACAGGGGTCGGGGCCAACGTCCTGACTTTC. The rearrangement links TRBV18 to TRBJ2-6; 7 bases are shared with TRBD1. The CDR3 sequence is 16 residues long. Germline V CDR1 and CDR2: KGHSH, LQKENI. V trimming: 4 bases; J trimming: 4 bases; junction bases outside the gene matches: 7.

The rearrangement uses TRBV5-6 and TRBJ1-4, with 9 bases matching TRBD1. The CDR3 spans 15 residues. CDR1 SGHDT and CDR2 YYEEEE come from the germline V gene. The junction had 3 bases not matched to a gene; V was cut back by 1 base and J by 5 bases. CDR3 in DNA: TGTGCCAGCAGCTTGCGGGGACAGGGAAATGAAAAACTGTTTTTT. Translated: CASSLRGQGNEKLFF. Drawing the rest from reference TRBV5-6 and TRBJ1-4, the complete variable domain is DAGVTQSPTHLIKTRGQQVTLRCSPKSGHDTVSWYQQALGQGPQFIFQYYEEEERQRGNFPDRFSGHQFPNYSSELNVNALLLGDSALYLCASSLRGQGNEKLFFGSGTQLSVL.

The rearrangement joins TRBV4-1 to TRBJ1-6, with TRBD1 matching 10 bases. The germline gives CDR1 MGHRA, CDR2 YSYEKL. This CDR3 contains 15 residues. The J segment lost 11 bases and the V segment lost 2 bases, leaving 6 bases of the junction unmatched. CDR3 coding DNA: TGCGCCAGCAGCCAAACCGGGACAGGGGTTGCACCCCTCCACTTT. Its translation: CASSQTGTGVAPLHF.

This sequence joins TRBV6-4 and TRBJ1-1, with D perhaps matching TRBD1 (5 bases). Trimming left V 0 bases short and J 8 bases short, with 10 bases between. This CDR3 is built from 13 residues. Per germline, CDR1 MRHNA and CDR2 SNTAGT. The CDR3 nucleotides are TGTGCCAGCAGTGACTCAGGGGCGGAAGAAGCTTTCTTT. Amino acids: CASSDSGAEEAFF.

This clone was picked up one time. The genes are TRBV1 and TRBJ2-7; TRBD1, the D gene given by the table, was not confirmed from the DNA. TRBV1 constitutes a pseudogene. This CDR3 spans 16 amino acids. The DNA of the CDR3 is TGCACCAGCAGCCAAGATCGAGGGCAGGGGACCTACGAGCAGTACTTC. Its protein product is CTSSQDRGQGTYEQYF.

The J gene is TRBJ1-5, the V gene TRBV28; 8 bases fit TRBD1. CDR3 size: 18 residues. CDR1 and CDR2 (germline): MDHEN, SYDVKM. J was trimmed by 0 bases and V by 8 bases; bases with no gene match: 15. The DNA for the CDR3 is TGTGCCAGCGGTACCGTGGGACAGGCAGCTTATAGCAATCAGCCCCAGCATTTT. Its protein is CASGTVGQAAYSNQPQHF.

The chain employs TRBV6-2 or TRBV6-3 and TRBJ1-3; D not certain. There are 18 residues in the CDR3. V dropped 2 bases and J dropped 1 base, with 18 bases sitting between them. Germline V gene sequence: CDR1 MNHEY, CDR2 SVGEGT. The CDR3, as DNA: TGTGCCAGCAGTTACGGGTTGAGGCCCTCACTGTCTGGAAACACCATATATTTT. It yields the protein CASSYGLRPSLSGNTIYF.

This clone was detected once. The chain employs TRBV10-3 and TRBJ2-1; the match to TRBD2 covers 9 bases. V gave up 4 bases and J gave up 0 bases; unmatched junction bases: 7. Germline CDR1 reads ENHRY; CDR2 reads SYGVKD. CDR3 length: 17 amino acids. In DNA form, the CDR3 reads TGTGCCATCAGTGGGGAGACTAGCGGACACTCCTACAATGAGCAGTTCTTC. Its protein product is CAISGETSGHSYNEQFF.

The chain uses TRBV28 and TRBJ2-7, with 10 nucleotides matching TRBD1. Trimming cost V 4 bases and J 4 bases; bases outside gene matches: 4. The V gene's germline CDR1 is MDHEN and CDR2 SYDVKM. The length of the CDR3 is 14 residues. CDR3 region: CASSYPGQGYEQYF. The CDR3, as DNA: TGTGCCAGCAGTTATCCGGGACAGGGGTACGAGCAGTACTTC.

The V call is TRBV24-1, the J call TRBJ1-1; D gene uncertain. This CDR3 is 13 amino acids long. Trimming removed 10 bases from V and 0 bases from J, with 11 bases in between. Germline V gene sequence: CDR1 KGHDR, CDR2 SFDVKD. The CDR3 region is CATRRGVNTEAFF. The CDR3 DNA sequence: TGTGCCACTCGTCGGGGAGTGAACACTGAAGCTTTCTTT.

This clone was observed once. V and J are TRBV5-5 and TRBJ1-1, with 7 bases that match TRBD1. Germline CDR1 and CDR2: SGHKS and YYEKEE (reference sequence). CDR3 length: 17 residues. Germline trimming cut 4 bases from V and 0 bases from J; bases unmatched to any gene: 12. CDR3 sequence (DNA): TGTGCCAGCAGCCCAACCCGGGGACAGATGATGAACACTGAAGCTTTCTTT. Protein sequence: CASSPTRGQMMNTEAFF.

The chain employs TRBV10-1 and TRBJ2-1, with D possibly TRBD1 on 5 matching bases. Germline CDR1 is WNHNN and CDR2 is SYGVQD (reference sequence). Trimming pared 0 bases from V and 8 bases from J, leaving 11 bases between. This CDR3 spans 14 amino acids. The CDR3 DNA reads TGCGCCAGCAGTGAGTCAAGGGGTTTGGATGAGCAGTTCTTC. It translates to CASSESRGLDEQFF.

Regarding this clone: This specimen includes other DNA sequences encoding the same CDR3. The chain uses TRBV19 and TRBJ1-5; 7 bases agree with TRBD1. Trimming at V came to 4 bases and at J to 7 bases, leaving 4 bases not matched to a gene. The CDR3 runs to 13 residues. Germline assignment: CDR1 LNHDA and CDR2 SQIVND (reference sequence). As DNA, the CDR3 is TGTGCCAGTAGTACAGGGGGTCGGCAGCCCCAGCATTTT. Encoded protein: CASSTGGRQPQHF.

This chain uses TRBV5-6 with TRBJ2-1, with 11 bases that match TRBD2. With V trimmed by 4 bases and J by 8 bases, 8 bases remained unmatched. This CDR3 is built from 15 residues. Germline-derived CDR1 and CDR2 are SGHDT and YYEEEE. The DNA for the CDR3 is TGTGCCAGCAGCGCAGGGACTAGCGGAAGGGATGAGCAGTTCTTC. It specifies CASSAGTSGRDEQFF.

V usage is TRBV6-6 and J usage is TRBJ2-7; tentative D call: TRBD1 (6 bases). This CDR3 is 15 amino acids long. Deletions cut 0 bases from V and 3 bases from J, with 12 bases between. CDR1 is MNHNY and CDR2 is SVGAGI in the germline V gene (reference sequence). The CDR3 protein is CASSYSVPGDYEQYF. CDR3 sequence (DNA): TGTGCCAGCAGTTACTCTGTCCCAGGGGACTACGAGCAGTACTTC.

This clone was counted once. The gene calls are TRBV4-3 and TRBJ2-5; TRBD2 agrees at 12 bases. This CDR3 comprises 19 residues. V shed 2 bases and J 1 base; nucleotides not matched to a gene: 11. Per germline, CDR1 LGHNA and CDR2 YSLEER. As DNA, the CDR3 is TGCGCCAGCAGCCAAAACAGAGGACTAGCGGGGCCCCTCCAAGAGACCCAGTACTTC. It translates to CASSQNRGLAGPLQETQYF.

The genes are TRBV7-2 and TRBJ2-3; D is perhaps TRBD1 (5 bases). Per germline, CDR1 SGHTA and CDR2 FQGNSA. This CDR3 contains 15 residues. The ends were cut back, 6 bases at V and 2 bases at J, with 15 bases in the middle. This CDR3 is CASSSGIYTTDTQYF. The CDR3 DNA follows: TGTGCCAGCAGTTCAGGGATCTATACCACAGATACGCAGTATTTT.

This rearrangement joins TRBV7-8 to TRBJ2-3; TRBD2 agrees at 9 bases. Per germline, CDR1 SGHVS and CDR2 FQNEAQ. The V and J ends lost 8 bases and 5 bases, in that order; junction bases with no gene match: 11. The CDR3 runs to 15 residues. The CDR3 region has the DNA TGTGCCAGCTTACCCTCTAGCGGGGTAGGAGATACGCAGTATTTT. It codes for CASLPSSGVGDTQYF. The full variable domain, with the rest looked up from reference TRBV7-8 and TRBJ2-3, is GAGVSQSPRYKVAKRGQDVALRCDPISGHVSLFWYQQALGQGPEFLTYFQNEAQLDKSGLPSDRFFAERPEGSVSTLKIQRTQQEDSAVYLCASLPSSGVGDTQYFGPGTRLTVL.

The chain recombines TRBV5-5 with TRBJ2-7; the match to TRBD1 covers 9 bases. Germline CDR1 SGHKS, CDR2 YYEKEE (reference sequence). The V and J ends lost 1 base and 6 bases, in that order; junction bases with no gene match: 5. The CDR3 length is 14 residues. This CDR3 is CASSLFGTGIEQYF. The CDR3 region has the DNA TGTGCCAGCAGCTTGTTCGGGACAGGGATCGAGCAGTACTTC.

V is TRBV19 and J is TRBJ2-3; 13 positions agree with TRBD2. This CDR3 is 15 amino acids long. Germline CDR1 and CDR2: LNHDA and SQIVND (reference sequence). Losses at the gene ends were 8 bases for V and 1 base for J; bases not matched to a gene: 3. CDR3: CASAGTSGGTDTQYF. CDR3 nucleotide sequence: TGTGCCAGTGCCGGGACTAGCGGGGGCACAGATACGCAGTATTTT.

V gene TRBV13 combines with J gene TRBJ1-6, with D hard to call. This CDR3 has 15 amino acids. Germline CDR1 is PRHDT and CDR2 is FYEKMQ (reference sequence). Trimming left V 2 bases short and J 3 bases short, with 8 bases between. In DNA form, the CDR3 reads TGTGCCAGCAGCTTACGGGAGGGCTATAATTCACCCCTCCACTTT. This sequence encodes CASSLREGYNSPLHF.

The chain has TRBV7-2 and TRBJ1-4; a weak D match, TRBD1 (6 bases). V lost 1 base to trimming and J lost 8 bases, with 14 bases between them. The CDR3 is 15 residues long. Germline V lookup: CDR1 SGHTA, CDR2 FQGNSA. DNA for the CDR3: TGTGCCAGCAGCTTAGATCGGGGGGCAGAAGAAAAACTGTTTTTT. Its translation: CASSLDRGAEEKLFF.

The gene calls are TRBV27 and TRBJ2-3, with TRBD1 identical over 9 bases. The CDR3 length is 17 residues. V shed 5 bases and J 2 bases; nucleotides not matched to a gene: 11. Germline CDR1 and CDR2: MNHEY and SMNVEV (reference sequence). The CDR3 bases are TGTGCCAGCAGTCCTTCCCCCGGGACAGGGATCACAGATACGCAGTATTTT. Protein product: CASSPSPGTGITDTQYF.

This clone was recorded only once. This chain links TRBV19 with TRBJ2-1; 8 nucleotides line up with TRBD1. This CDR3 is 16 amino acids long. The germline V gene has CDR1 LNHDA and CDR2 SQIVND (reference sequence). The J segment lost 0 bases and the V segment lost 6 bases, leaving 7 bases of the junction unmatched. The CDR3 nucleotides read TGTGCCAGTAGAAACAGGGGGAGGAGCTCCTACAATGAGCAGTTCTTC. It codes for CASRNRGRSSYNEQFF. The variable domain in full, with the rest retrieved from reference TRBV19 and TRBJ2-1, is DGGITQSPKYLFRKEGQNVTLSCEQNLNHDAMYWYRQDPGQGLRLIYYSQIVNDFQKGDIAEGYSVSREKKESFPLTVTSAQKNPTAFYLCASRNRGRSSYNEQFFGPGTRLTVL.

The J gene is TRBJ2-1, the V gene TRBV7-9; 7 bases align to TRBD2. This CDR3 has 14 residues. J lost 6 bases, V lost 3 bases, and 5 bases had no gene match. Germline loops: CDR1 SEHNR, CDR2 FQNEAQ (reference sequence). CDR3 protein: CASSFGTTINEQFF. CDR3 sequence (DNA): TGTGCCAGCAGCTTCGGGACTACGATCAATGAGCAGTTCTTC.